This T cell receptor beta chain came from a study of vaccination effects on CD4 cells after COVID-19 (dated by TCRdb to 2021 to 2024). Background for the entire study: Participants received two doses of either the BNT162b2 or the mRNA-1273 mRNA SARS-CoV-2 vaccine. The full study included fewer than eleven COVID-19 convalescent patients and a few SARS-CoV-2-naive healthy vaccine recipients. Pre-vaccine samples from a couple of convalescent patients were drawn 16 days and one week before the first dose, 142 and 148 days after COVID-19 diagnosis. In both COVID-19 convalescent patients and infection-naive vaccine recipients, the study compared SARS-CoV-2 spike-specific CD4+ TCR repertoires from before mRNA vaccination with those from after it. Cultures from other donors in the study were sequenced with the Oncomine TCR Beta short-read assay on an Illumina iSeq 100.

Study-wide findings and limitations: Only a small number of convalescent patients were included, and no early post-infection timepoints were available, which limited the study. At late post-vaccination timepoints, both infection-induced and vaccine-induced clones showed marked clonal contraction, consistent with waning T cell responses. Among convalescent patients, the spike-reactive repertoire after vaccination was made up mainly of new vaccine-induced clones that were largely distinct from the clones induced by infection.

In the ViraFEST assay, PBMC were stimulated with viral peptide pools, and TCR sequencing was then used to find antigen-specific CD4+ T cell clonotypes based on their expansion. After less than 13 days of culture, CD4+ T cells were isolated with the EasySep CD4+ T cell isolation kit. Convalescent patients had PCR-confirmed SARS-CoV-2 infection between March and December 2020, before Alpha, Beta and Delta variants emerged in the United States. Under 2.5 million PBMC per well were cultured with about 9 ug/ml peptides in IMDM containing around 4.6% human AB serum, approximately 9.9 IU/ml IL-2 and gentamicin. On days 3 and 7, half of the culture medium was replaced with fresh IL-2-containing medium. Unless noted otherwise, every peptide stimulation condition was cultured in triplicate wells. PBMC were separated from whole blood using Ficoll-Paque Plus gradient centrifugation and were then either cryopreserved at -140C or used fresh. The QIAamp micro DNA kit was used to extract genomic DNA from the cultured CD4+ T cells.

The library was generated by the immunoSEQ multiplex PCR assay. DNA from the cultured, isolated CD4+ T cells was subjected to TCR beta CDR3 sequencing. On the authors' methods: Non-productive TCR sequences were discarded, and reads were trimmed to the CDR3 region, with only CDR3s of 7 or more amino acids retained. The MANAFEST web app was used to identify antigen-specific clonotypes by comparing expansion in peptide wells with expansion in reference cultures. To count as positive, a clone had to show expansion at FDR<0.05 compared with the reference and with all other wells, an odds ratio above 5, and a frequency above 0.1% in two replicate wells. Cross-reactive clonotypes were defined as significantly expanded in SARS-CoV-2 spike wells and in at least one common cold coronavirus spike condition. CDR3 similarity was assessed by Levenshtein distance using the stringdist R package, and unrooted trees were constructed with ape in R 3.6.1. TCRdb re-hosts the immuneACCESS table, in-frame sequences only. Its copies lack some clones; in the studies checked, an unresolved V gene accounts for under half of them, and the cause for the rest is not known. V, J and clone size derive from that table, while D and trimming were established from the DNA sequence. The sample includes tens of thousands of clones, with around 75% observed a single time. The leading ten clones occupy less than 45% of the sample.

V loses 5 bases, J loses 3 bases, and the germline ends lie 11 bases apart. Reading from cysteine to phenylalanine, the CDR3 counts 14 amino acids. CDR3 DNA is the only sequence kept; it has 42 bases, read in frame from the first base. As encoded in the germline V gene, CDR1 is LGHNT while CDR2 is FRNRAP. The table lists this clone with a few counts. No antigen is known for it. Base qualities were left out, and no much larger clone turns up one base away. Sequencing used CD4+ T cells from PBMCs cultured with a peptide pool, obtained before COVID-19 vaccination. The receptor chain draws on TRBV12-5 and TRBJ1-5, with the D gene call left open. The receptor was isolated from a human donor who had a prior SARS-CoV-2 infection. The nucleotides read TGTGCTAGTGGTCCTCGAGGGATCAATCAGCCCCAGCATTTT. Its protein is CASGPRGINQPQHF.